This paragraph covers one T cell receptor (beta chain) sequence. The antigen is undetermined. Germline CDR1 and CDR2: ENHRY and SYGVKD. V lost 3 bases and J lost 9; bases outside the gene matches: 4. This CDR3 has 13 amino acids. The data belong to a study of identical twins. Study-wide results and limits: Donors were not followed over many years; analysis was cross-sectional. Memory repertoires showed no such pattern, whereas abundant cord blood beta clonotypes carried fewer insertions.

Each CDR3 protein is one row after TCRdb ran MiXCR on the 5' RACE reads. The sample shows 690,000 or so distinct CDR3 sequences, 5.5% to 6.5% of them seen only once. The sequence was obtained from a man between 18 and 29 years old in good health. V and J are TRBV10-3 and TRBJ2-1, with 8 bases aligning to TRBD2. Sequencing input: naive T cells sorted from blood. The chain's CDR3 is CAISDLAGSEQFF. CDR3 DNA sequence: TGTGCCATCAGTGATCTAGCGGGCTCTGAGCAGTTCTTC.